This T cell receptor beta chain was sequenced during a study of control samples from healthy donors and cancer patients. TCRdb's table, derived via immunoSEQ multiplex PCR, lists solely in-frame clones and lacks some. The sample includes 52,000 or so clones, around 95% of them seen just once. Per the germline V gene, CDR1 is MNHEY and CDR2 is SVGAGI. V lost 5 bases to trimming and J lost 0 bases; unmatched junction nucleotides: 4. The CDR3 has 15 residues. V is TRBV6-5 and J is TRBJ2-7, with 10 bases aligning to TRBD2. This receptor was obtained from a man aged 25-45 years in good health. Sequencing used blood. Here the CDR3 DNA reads TGTGCCAGCAGTCCGGGACTAGCGAGCTCCTACGAGCAGTACTTC. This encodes CASSPGLASSYEQYF.